The 3 T cell receptor beta chains in this list originate from one sample, sequenced in a study of CD8+ T cells in alopecia areata. RNA extraction and reverse transcription yielded cDNA as sequencing template. The data were produced by immunoSEQ multiplex PCR, yet TCRdb's version contains in-frame clones alone and is incomplete. Here the sample spans 65,000 to 75,000 clones, about 45% being singletons. Sequenced material: CD8+ T cells sorted from blood, taken at week 0. The source of these receptors is a human donor with alopecia areata.

The V and J genes are TRBV7-6 and TRBJ2-1, with a tentative D call TRBD2 (5 bases). Trimming pared 6 bases from V and 6 bases from J, leaving 15 bases between. Germline V lookup: CDR1 SGHVS, CDR2 FNYEAQ. This CDR3 is 14 amino acids long. CDR3 sequence reads: CASSYTREGNEQFF. DNA of the CDR3: TGTGCCAGCAGTTACACACGGGAAGGCAATGAGCAGTTCTTC. Variable domain in full (rest from reference TRBV7-6 and TRBJ2-1): GAGVSQSPRYKVTKRGQDVALRCDPISGHVSLYWYRQALGQGPEFLTYFNYEAQQDKSGLPNDRFSAERPEGSISTLTIQRTEQRDSAMYRCASSYTREGNEQFFGPGTRLTVL.

This clone was found a few times. The chain joins TRBV28 to TRBJ2-7, with 7 bases fitting TRBD1. The trim removed 5 bases at V and 7 bases at J, leaving 11 bases unmatched. Germline V gene lookup returns CDR1 MDHEN and CDR2 SYDVKM. The CDR3 spans 14 residues. CDR3 sequence: CASSPSGTAQEQYF. CDR3 coding DNA: TGTGCCAGCAGTCCGTCCGGGACAGCACAGGAGCAGTACTTC.

The chain links TRBV29-1 to TRBJ2-3; no clear D. The CDR3 is 13 amino acids. Germline CDR1 is SQVTM and CDR2 is ANQGSEA. V lost 2 bases and J 3 bases, leaving 9 bases between the germline ends. The CDR3 nucleotides read TGCAGCGTTGAAATCGGGCCTACAGATACGCAGTATTTT. It translates to CSVEIGPTDTQYF.